The 11 T cell receptor beta chains reported below all come from one sample, sequenced in a study of immune evolution from preneoplasia to lung adenocarcinoma. Method: immunoSEQ multiplex PCR; TCRdb's copy keeps in-frame clones and lacks some. Seen here are around 10,000 clones, under 80% observed once, and the top ten hold about 4.2%. Material: FFPE minimally invasive lung adenocarcinoma tissue. The source of these receptors is a person aged 55-85 years with lung adenocarcinoma.

In nucleotides, the CDR3 is TGTGCCAGTAGTATGGTTTGGGGGCGAGGAGAGACCCAGTACTTC. The encoded protein is CASSMVWGRGETQYF. This chain uses TRBV19 with TRBJ2-5, with a possible D match to TRBD1 (6 bases). Germline V lookup: CDR1 LNHDA, CDR2 SQIVND (reference sequence). The CDR3 covers 15 residues. V was shortened by 3 bases and J by 4 bases, with 15 bases between the two germline ends.

The gene calls are TRBV30 and TRBJ1-5, with D unresolved. CDR3 length: 12 residues. In germline, CDR1 is GTSNPN, CDR2 SVGIG (reference sequence). Trimming took 4 bases from V and 10 from J, leaving 14 bases between them. This CDR3 reads CAWTPREDPQHF. CDR3 nucleotides: TGTGCCTGGACTCCACGGGAAGACCCCCAGCATTTT.

The chain is built from TRBV4-1 and TRBJ2-7, with 8 bases that match TRBD1. CDR1 and CDR2 (germline): MGHRA, YSYEKL. Unmatched junction bases numbered 13, after V lost 3 bases and J lost 6 bases. This CDR3 is 16 amino acids long. CDR3: CASSQRPGTGLGEQYF. In DNA form, the CDR3 reads TGCGCCAGCAGCCAGCGTCCCGGGACAGGCTTAGGCGAGCAGTACTTC.

The V and J genes are TRBV6-1 and TRBJ1-4; 9 nucleotides align to TRBD1. The CDR3 consists of 15 residues. The germline V gene has CDR1 MNHNS and CDR2 SASEGT. V dropped 5 bases and J dropped 8; count of bases not matched to a gene: 9. DNA of the CDR3: TGTGCCAGCAGTCCACGGGACAGGGTGAGGGAAAAACTGTTTTTT. Protein: CASSPRDRVREKLFF.

The chain links TRBV30 to TRBJ1-1; no firm D call. V dropped 4 bases and J dropped 1 base, with 10 bases sitting between them. CDR3 size: 13 residues. The germline V gene has CDR1 GTSNPN and CDR2 SVGIG (reference sequence). This chain's CDR3 is CAWTRRRNTEAFF. The DNA of the CDR3 is TGTGCCTGGACACGAAGAAGGAACACTGAAGCTTTCTTT.

The J gene is TRBJ2-7, the V gene TRBV6-1, with D tentatively TRBD1 (5 bases). CDR1 is MNHNS, CDR2 SASEGT, per germline. The CDR3 contains 13 residues. Trimming pared 7 bases from V and 2 bases from J, leaving 12 bases between. The CDR3: CASTERQTYEQYF. Written as DNA, the CDR3 is TGTGCCAGCACAGAACGACAGACCTACGAGCAGTACTTC.

CDR3 residues: CASSYSWDGEAFF. CDR3 in DNA: TGTGCCAGCAGTTACTCCTGGGACGGTGAAGCTTTCTTT. The V call is TRBV6-5, the J call TRBJ1-1, with a tentative D call TRBD1 (5 bases). The CDR3 covers 13 residues. Germline CDR1 reads MNHEY; CDR2 reads SVGAGI. The ends were cut back, 0 bases at V and 7 bases at J, with 9 bases in the middle.

The gene calls are TRBV19 and TRBJ2-1; 10 bases align to TRBD2. The CDR3 runs 15 residues. With V trimmed by 3 bases and J by 5 bases, 4 bases remained unmatched. Germline CDR1 reads LNHDA; CDR2 reads SQIVND (reference sequence). In DNA form, the CDR3 reads TGTGCCAGTAGTATTACTAGCGGGATTAACAATGAGCAGTTCTTC. Amino acids: CASSITSGINNEQFF.

This CDR3 is CASSPVRETDTQYF. CDR3 coding DNA: TGTGCCAGCTCACCAGTCAGGGAGACAGATACGCAGTATTTT. The chain has TRBV18 and TRBJ2-3; D tentatively reads TRBD1 or TRBD2 (5 bases each). The germline V and J ends were trimmed by 2 bases and 3 bases, with 9 bases remaining between them. From germline, CDR1 is KGHSH and CDR2 LQKENI. The CDR3 is 14 residues long.

The J gene is TRBJ2-1, the V gene TRBV29-1, with no clear D. The V and J ends lost 4 bases and 2 bases respectively, with 9 bases between them. The CDR3 sequence is 13 residues long. The germline V gene has CDR1 SQVTM and CDR2 ANQGSEA. The CDR3: CSVVPQAYNEQFF. In DNA, the CDR3 is TGCAGCGTTGTCCCGCAGGCCTACAATGAGCAGTTCTTC.

The V and J genes are TRBV5-4 and TRBJ2-3; 9 bases match TRBD2. The V gene end was trimmed by 2 bases and the J gene end by 4 bases; junction bases not matched to a gene: 8. Per the germline V gene, CDR1 is SGHNT and CDR2 is YYREEE (reference sequence). The CDR3 is made up of 16 amino acids. Here the CDR3 DNA reads TGTGCCAGCAGCTTCGGCAGCGGGAGGCTTTCAGATACGCAGTATTTT. Translated: CASSFGSGRLSDTQYF.